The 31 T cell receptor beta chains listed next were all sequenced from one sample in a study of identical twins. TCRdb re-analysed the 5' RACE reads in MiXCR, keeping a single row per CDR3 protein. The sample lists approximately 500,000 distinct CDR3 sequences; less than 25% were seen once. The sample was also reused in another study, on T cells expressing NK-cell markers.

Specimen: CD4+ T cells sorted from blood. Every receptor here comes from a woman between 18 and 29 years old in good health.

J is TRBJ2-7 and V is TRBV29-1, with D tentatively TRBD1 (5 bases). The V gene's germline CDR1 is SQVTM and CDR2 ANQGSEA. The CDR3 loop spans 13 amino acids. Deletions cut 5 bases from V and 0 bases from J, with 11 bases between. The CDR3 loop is CSVLDSSSYEQYF. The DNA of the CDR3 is TGCAGCGTTCTAGACAGTAGCTCCTACGAGCAGTACTTC.

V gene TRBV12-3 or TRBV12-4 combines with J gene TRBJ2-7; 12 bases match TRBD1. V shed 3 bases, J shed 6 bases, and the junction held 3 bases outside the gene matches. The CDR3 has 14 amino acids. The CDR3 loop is CASSLRDRGPEQYF. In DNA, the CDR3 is TGTGCCAGCAGTTTGAGGGACAGGGGGCCCGAGCAGTACTTC.

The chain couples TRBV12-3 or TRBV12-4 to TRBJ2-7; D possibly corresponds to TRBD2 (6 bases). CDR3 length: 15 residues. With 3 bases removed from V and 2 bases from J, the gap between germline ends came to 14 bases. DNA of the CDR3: TGTGCCAGCAGTTTGGAGGGGTGGGTCGCCTACGAGCAGTACTTC. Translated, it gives CASSLEGWVAYEQYF.

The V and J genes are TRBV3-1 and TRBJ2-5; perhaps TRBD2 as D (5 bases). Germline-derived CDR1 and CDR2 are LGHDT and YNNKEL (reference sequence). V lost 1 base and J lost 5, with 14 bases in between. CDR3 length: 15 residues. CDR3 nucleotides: TGTGCCAGCAGCCAAGGTGCCGGGGTCGTGGAGACCCAGTACTTC. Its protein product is CASSQGAGVVETQYF.

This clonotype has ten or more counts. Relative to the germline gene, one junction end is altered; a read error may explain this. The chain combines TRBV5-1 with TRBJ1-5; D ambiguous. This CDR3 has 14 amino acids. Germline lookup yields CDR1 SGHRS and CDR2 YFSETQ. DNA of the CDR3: TGTGCCAGCAGTTTTGGAGATAGCAATCAGCCCCAGCATTTT. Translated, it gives CASSFGDSNQPQHF. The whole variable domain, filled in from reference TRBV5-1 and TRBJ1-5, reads KAGVTQTPRYLIKTRGQQVTLSCSPISGHRSVSWYQQTPGQGLQFLFEYFSETQRNKGNFPGRFSGRQFSNSRSEMNVSTLELGDSALYLCASSFGDSNQPQHFGDGTRLSIL.

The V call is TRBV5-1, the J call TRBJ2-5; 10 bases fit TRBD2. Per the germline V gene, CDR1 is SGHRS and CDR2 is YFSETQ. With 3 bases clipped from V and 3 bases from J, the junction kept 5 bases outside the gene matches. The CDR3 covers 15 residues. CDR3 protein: CASSWRAGGEETQYF. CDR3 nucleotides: TGCGCCAGCAGCTGGCGAGCGGGAGGGGAAGAGACCCAGTACTTC.

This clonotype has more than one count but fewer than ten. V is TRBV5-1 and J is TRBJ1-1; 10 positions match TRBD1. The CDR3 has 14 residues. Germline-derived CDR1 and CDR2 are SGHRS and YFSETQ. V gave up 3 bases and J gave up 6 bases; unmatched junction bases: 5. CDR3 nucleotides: TGCGCCAGCAGCTACGGGACAGGGGAACCTGAAGCTTTCTTT. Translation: CASSYGTGEPEAFF.

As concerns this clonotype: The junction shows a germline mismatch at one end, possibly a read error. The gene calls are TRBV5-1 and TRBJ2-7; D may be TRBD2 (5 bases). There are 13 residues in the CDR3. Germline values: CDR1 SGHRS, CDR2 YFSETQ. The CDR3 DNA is TGCGCCAGCAGCTTGGCCGGCTTGTGGGAGCTGTACTTC. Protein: CASSLAGLWELYF.

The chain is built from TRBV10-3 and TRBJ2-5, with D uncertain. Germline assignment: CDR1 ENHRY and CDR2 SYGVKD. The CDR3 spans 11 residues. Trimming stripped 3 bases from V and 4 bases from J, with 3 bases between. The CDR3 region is CAISELETQYF. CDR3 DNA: TGTGCCATCAGTGAATTAGAGACCCAGTACTTC.

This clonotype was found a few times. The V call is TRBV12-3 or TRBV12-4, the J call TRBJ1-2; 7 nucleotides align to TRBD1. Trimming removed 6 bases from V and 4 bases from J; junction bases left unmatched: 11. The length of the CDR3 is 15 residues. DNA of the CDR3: TGTGCCAGCAGCCCGGGGGCAGGGGGTGCCTATGGCTACACCTTC. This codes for CASSPGAGGAYGYTF.

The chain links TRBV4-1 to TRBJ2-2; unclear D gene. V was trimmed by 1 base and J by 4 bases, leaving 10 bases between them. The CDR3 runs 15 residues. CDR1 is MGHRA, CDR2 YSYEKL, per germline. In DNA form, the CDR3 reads TGCGCCAGCAGCCAAGGTGTGACCAGCACCGGGGAGCTGTTTTTT. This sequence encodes CASSQGVTSTGELFF.

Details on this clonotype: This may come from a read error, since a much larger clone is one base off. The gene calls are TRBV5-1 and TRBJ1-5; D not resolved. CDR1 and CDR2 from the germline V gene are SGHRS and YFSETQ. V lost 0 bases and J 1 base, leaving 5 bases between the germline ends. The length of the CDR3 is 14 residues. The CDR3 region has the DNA TGCGCCAGCAGCTTGGGCGAGAGCAATCAGCCCCAGCATTTT. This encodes CASSLGESNQPQHF. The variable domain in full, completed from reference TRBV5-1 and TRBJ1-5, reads KAGVTQTPRYLIKTRGQQVTLSCSPISGHRSVSWYQQTPGQGLQFLFEYFSETQRNKGNFPGRFSGRQFSNSRSEMNVSTLELGDSALYLCASSLGESNQPQHFGDGTRLSIL.

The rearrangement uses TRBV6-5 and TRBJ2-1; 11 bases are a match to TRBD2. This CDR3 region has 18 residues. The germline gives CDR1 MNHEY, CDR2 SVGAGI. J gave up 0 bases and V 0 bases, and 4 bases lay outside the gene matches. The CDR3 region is CASSYSGTSGFSYNEQFF. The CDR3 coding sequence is TGTGCCAGCAGTTACTCGGGGACTAGCGGTTTCTCCTACAATGAGCAGTTCTTC.

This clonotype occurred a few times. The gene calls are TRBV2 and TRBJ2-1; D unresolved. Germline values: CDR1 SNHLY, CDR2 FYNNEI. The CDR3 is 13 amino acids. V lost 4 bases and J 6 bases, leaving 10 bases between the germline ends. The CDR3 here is CASSVAQSNEQFF. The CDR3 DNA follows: TGTGCCAGCAGTGTGGCGCAGAGCAATGAGCAGTTCTTC.

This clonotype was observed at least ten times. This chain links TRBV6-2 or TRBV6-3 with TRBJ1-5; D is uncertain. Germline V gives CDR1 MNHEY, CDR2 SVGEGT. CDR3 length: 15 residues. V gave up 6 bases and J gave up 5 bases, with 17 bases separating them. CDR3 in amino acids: CASRRDTIGDQPQHF. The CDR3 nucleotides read TGTGCCAGCAGACGCGACACCATCGGGGATCAGCCCCAGCATTTT.

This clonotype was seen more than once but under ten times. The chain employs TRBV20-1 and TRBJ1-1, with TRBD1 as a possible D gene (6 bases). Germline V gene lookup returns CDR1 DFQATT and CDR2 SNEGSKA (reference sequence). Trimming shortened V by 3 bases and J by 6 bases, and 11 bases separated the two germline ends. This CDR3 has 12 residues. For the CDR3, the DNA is TGCAGTGCTAGCAGGGGTATCGCTGAAGCTTTCTTT. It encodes CSASRGIAEAFF.

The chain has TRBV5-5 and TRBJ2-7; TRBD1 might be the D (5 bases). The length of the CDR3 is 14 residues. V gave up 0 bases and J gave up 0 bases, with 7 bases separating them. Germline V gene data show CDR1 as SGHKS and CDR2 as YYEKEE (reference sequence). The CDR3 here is CASSLGQRSYEQYF. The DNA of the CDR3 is TGTGCCAGCAGCTTGGGACAGCGCTCCTACGAGCAGTACTTC. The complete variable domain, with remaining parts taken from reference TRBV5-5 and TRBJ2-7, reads DAGVTQSPTHLIKTRGQQVTLRCSPISGHKSVSWYQQVLGQGPQFIFQYYEKEERGRGNFPDRFSARQFPNYSSELNVNALLLGDSALYLCASSLGQRSYEQYFGPGTRLTVT.

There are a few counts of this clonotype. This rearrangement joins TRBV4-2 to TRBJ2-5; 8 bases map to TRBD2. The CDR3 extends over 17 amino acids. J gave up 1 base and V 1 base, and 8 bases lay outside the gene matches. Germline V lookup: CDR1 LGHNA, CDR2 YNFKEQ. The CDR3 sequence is CASSQVLRGAPQETQYF. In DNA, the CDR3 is TGTGCCAGCAGCCAAGTATTGCGGGGGGCGCCCCAAGAGACCCAGTACTTC.

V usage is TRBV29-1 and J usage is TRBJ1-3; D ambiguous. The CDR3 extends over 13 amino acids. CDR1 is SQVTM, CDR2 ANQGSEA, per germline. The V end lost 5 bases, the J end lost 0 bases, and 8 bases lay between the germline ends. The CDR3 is CSVQSSSGNTIYF. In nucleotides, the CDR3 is TGCAGCGTTCAGTCGTCCTCTGGAAACACCATATATTTT.

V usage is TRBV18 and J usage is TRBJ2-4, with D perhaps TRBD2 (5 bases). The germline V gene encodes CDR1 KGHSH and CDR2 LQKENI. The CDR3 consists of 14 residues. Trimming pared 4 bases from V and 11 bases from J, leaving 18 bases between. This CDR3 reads CASSQTDADGVQYF. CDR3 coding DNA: TGTGCCAGCTCACAAACGGACGCAGACGGGGTTCAGTACTTC.

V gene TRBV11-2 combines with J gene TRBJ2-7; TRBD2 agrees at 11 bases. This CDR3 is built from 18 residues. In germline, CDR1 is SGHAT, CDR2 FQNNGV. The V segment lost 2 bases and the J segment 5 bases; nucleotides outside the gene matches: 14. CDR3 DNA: TGTGCCAGCAGCTTAAAGGGGTCTAGCGGGAGGTGGGGGAACGAGCAGTACTTC. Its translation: CASSLKGSSGRWGNEQYF.

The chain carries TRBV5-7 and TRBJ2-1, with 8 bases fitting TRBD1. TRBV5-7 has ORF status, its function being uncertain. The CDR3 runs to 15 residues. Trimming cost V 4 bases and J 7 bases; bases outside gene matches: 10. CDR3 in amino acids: CASSPGQVNRNEQFF. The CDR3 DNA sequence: TGTGCCAGCAGCCCGGGACAGGTTAACCGTAATGAGCAGTTCTTC.

This CDR3 is CASSHDTEKLFF. For the CDR3, the DNA is TGTGCCAGCAGCCACGATACGGAAAAACTGTTTTTT. The V gene is TRBV4-2, the J gene TRBJ1-4; D unresolved. V was pared by 3 bases and J by 8 bases, with 7 bases between. CDR3 size: 12 residues. Germline CDR1 LGHNA, CDR2 YNFKEQ.

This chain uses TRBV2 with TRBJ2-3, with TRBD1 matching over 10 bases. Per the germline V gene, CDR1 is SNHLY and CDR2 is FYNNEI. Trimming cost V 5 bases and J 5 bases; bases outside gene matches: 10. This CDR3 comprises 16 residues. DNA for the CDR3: TGTGCCAGCAGTTACGTGACAGGGGGCGAGGGAGATACGCAGTATTTT. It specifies CASSYVTGGEGDTQYF.

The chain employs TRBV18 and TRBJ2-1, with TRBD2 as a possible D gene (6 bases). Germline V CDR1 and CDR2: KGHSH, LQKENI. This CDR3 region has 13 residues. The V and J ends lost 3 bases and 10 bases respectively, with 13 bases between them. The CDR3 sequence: CASSPGREKEQFF. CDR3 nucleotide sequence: TGTGCCAGCTCACCTGGACGGGAGAAGGAGCAGTTCTTC.

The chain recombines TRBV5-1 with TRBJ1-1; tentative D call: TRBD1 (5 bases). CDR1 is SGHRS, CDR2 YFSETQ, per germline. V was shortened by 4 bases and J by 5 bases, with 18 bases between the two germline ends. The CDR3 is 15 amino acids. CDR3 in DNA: TGCGCCAGCAGCCTCGGAGGGACTTCTAGGACTGAAGCTTTCTTT. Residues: CASSLGGTSRTEAFF. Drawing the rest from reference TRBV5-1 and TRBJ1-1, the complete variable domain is KAGVTQTPRYLIKTRGQQVTLSCSPISGHRSVSWYQQTPGQGLQFLFEYFSETQRNKGNFPGRFSGRQFSNSRSEMNVSTLELGDSALYLCASSLGGTSRTEAFFGQGTRLTVV.

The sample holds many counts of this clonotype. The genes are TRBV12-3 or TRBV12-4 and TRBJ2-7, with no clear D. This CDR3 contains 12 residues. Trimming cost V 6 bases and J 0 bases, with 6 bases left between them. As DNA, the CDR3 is TGTGCCAGCAGCCGGAGCTCCTACGAGCAGTACTTC. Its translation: CASSRSSYEQYF.

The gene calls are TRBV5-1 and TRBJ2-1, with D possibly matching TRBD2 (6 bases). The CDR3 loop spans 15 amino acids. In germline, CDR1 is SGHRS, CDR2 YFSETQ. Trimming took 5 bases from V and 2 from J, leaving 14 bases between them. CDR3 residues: CASSETGLPYNEQFF. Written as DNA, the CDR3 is TGCGCCAGCAGTGAGACGGGACTCCCCTACAATGAGCAGTTCTTC.

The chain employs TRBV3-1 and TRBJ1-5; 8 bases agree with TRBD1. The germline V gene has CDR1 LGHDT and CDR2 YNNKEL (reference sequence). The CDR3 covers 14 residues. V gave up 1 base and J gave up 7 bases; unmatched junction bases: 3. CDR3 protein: CASSQGQGTQPQHF. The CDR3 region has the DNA TGTGCCAGCAGCCAAGGACAGGGGACCCAGCCCCAGCATTTT.

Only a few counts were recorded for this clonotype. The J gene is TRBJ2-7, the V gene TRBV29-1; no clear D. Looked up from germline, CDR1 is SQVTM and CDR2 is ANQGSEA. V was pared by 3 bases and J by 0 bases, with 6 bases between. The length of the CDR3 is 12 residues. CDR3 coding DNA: TGCAGCGTTGAGTACAGCTCCTACGAGCAGTACTTC. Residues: CSVEYSSYEQYF.

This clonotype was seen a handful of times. The chain's CDR3 is CASTDTSPEAFF. The CDR3, as DNA: TGTGCCAGCACCGACACTAGCCCCGAAGCTTTCTTT. This chain connects TRBV6-2 or TRBV6-3 to TRBJ1-1; D gene uncertain. The CDR3 is 12 amino acids. Germline CDR1 reads MNHEY; CDR2 reads SVGEGT. Trimming removed 7 bases from V and 8 bases from J, with 14 bases in between.